The T cell receptor (beta chain) described here comes from a study of T-cell reconstitution after alpha-beta-depleted transplantation in children. A word on this clonotype: Its antigen is still unknown.

Preparation of the TCRbeta library used unique molecular identifiers. Via MiXCR, TCRdb re-called the PCR reads, giving one row per CDR3 protein. Here the sample spans hundreds of thousands of distinct CDR3 sequences, around 13% being singletons. Regarding the study as a whole: Where alpha-beta T cells came from about two months after transplant was reportedly several hundred expanded graft clones. At one year after transplant, newly produced T cells mostly accounted for T-cell counts and diversity.

Sequenced here: PBMCs, mostly from graft donor cells, sampled 360 days after TCRalphabeta/CD19-depleted stem cell transplant. This clonotype was sampled from a male patient aged 5 to 17 who had a stem cell transplant for acute myeloid leukemia, so the T cells may come from the graft donor.

This CDR3 reads CASSPPMDEQYF. DNA for the CDR3: TGTGCCAGCTCTCCCCCTATGGACGAGCAGTACTTC. The V call is TRBV18, the J call TRBJ2-7; no definite D call. Between the trimmed V and J ends, which lost 6 bases and 5 bases, there was a span of 11 bases. The CDR3 has 12 amino acids. Germline V CDR1 and CDR2: KGHSH, LQKENI.